The T cell receptor (beta chain) described here comes from a study of CD8 T cells in Susac syndrome. As regards this clonotype: Antigen: not known.

General study points: In total CD8+ repertoires, some 15 Susac-specific public clones were found, and several in CD8+ TEMRA repertoires. Peak Susac CD8+ clonal expansion occurred in TEMRA cells and active patients.

The CDR3 loop spans 14 amino acids. CDR1 and CDR2 from the germline V gene are DFQATT and SNEGSKA (reference sequence). V shed 3 bases and J 5 bases; nucleotides not matched to a gene: 6. RNA, at about 0.45 to 1 ug, was reverse transcribed with random hexamers. TCR beta CDR3 was amplified by immunoSEQ multiplex PCR. This amplification extended across 54 Vbeta and 13 Jbeta segments. TCRdb itself ran the immunoSEQ multiplex PCR reads through MiXCR, one entry per CDR3 protein. The sample includes roughly 190,000 distinct CDR3 sequences, roughly 94% seen only once; the top ten take around 0.16%. CD8+ and CD4+ T cells from blood underwent TCR beta sequencing, which was carried out in a high-throughput format.

This TCR came from a human donor with Susac syndrome. The rearrangement links TRBV20-1 to TRBJ1-5; 8 nucleotides align to TRBD1. The specimen was CD8+ T cells from PBMCs. The CDR3 DNA reads as TGCAGTGCTAGCCGTGGACAGGGCCATCAGCCCCAGCATTTT. This translates into CSASRGQGHQPQHF.